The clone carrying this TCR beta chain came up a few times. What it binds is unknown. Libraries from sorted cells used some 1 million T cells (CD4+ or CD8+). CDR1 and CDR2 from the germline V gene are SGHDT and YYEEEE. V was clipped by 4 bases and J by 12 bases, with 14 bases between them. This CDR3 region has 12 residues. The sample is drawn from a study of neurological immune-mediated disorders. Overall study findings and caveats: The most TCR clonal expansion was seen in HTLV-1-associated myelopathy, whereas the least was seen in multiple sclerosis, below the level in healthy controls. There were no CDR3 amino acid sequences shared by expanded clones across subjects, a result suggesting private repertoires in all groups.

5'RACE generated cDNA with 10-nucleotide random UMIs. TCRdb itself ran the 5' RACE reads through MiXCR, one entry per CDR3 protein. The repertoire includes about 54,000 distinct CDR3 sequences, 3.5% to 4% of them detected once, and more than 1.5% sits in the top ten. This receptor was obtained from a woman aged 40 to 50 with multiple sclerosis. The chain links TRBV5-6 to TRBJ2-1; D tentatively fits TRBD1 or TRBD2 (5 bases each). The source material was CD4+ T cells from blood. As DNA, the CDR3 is TGTGCCAGCAGCCCAGCGCTGAGGGGGCAGTTCTTC. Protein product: CASSPALRGQFF.